One sample yielded the 18 T cell receptor beta chains listed below, sequenced in a study of T cells in Graves' hyperthyroidism and ophthalmopathy. What was amplified from RNA transcripts were TCR beta CDR3 regions. First-round RT-PCR with HTBI primers amplified the TCR CDR3 region. TCRdb re-called the multiplex PCR reads with MiXCR, one entry per CDR3 protein. The sample includes hundreds of thousands of distinct CDR3 sequences, more than 30% seen only once; the top ten take 8% to 9%. Source material: blood. Source of these receptors: a man aged 18 to 35 with Graves' hyperthyroidism.

This chain joins TRBV19 and TRBJ2-2, with D uncertain. V was pared by 8 bases and J by 5 bases, with 3 bases between. Germline CDR1 LNHDA, CDR2 SQIVND (reference sequence). This CDR3 comprises 10 residues. The CDR3 DNA sequence: TGTGCCAGTTGTACCGGGGAGCTGTTTTTT. It is translated as CASCTGELFF.

The rearrangement joins TRBV7-9 to TRBJ2-7, with TRBD1 identical over 7 bases. With V trimmed by 3 bases and J by 3 bases, 8 bases remained unmatched. From germline, CDR1 is SEHNR and CDR2 FQNEAQ (reference sequence). The CDR3 consists of 15 residues. CDR3 nucleotide sequence: TGTGCCAGCAGCTTTGCCCCGGGACAGAACTACGAGCAGTACTTC. Translated, it gives CASSFAPGQNYEQYF.

In its sample, this clonotype was seen a few times. This rearrangement joins TRBV2 to TRBJ2-2; D remains ambiguous. Germline assignment: CDR1 SNHLY and CDR2 FYNNEI. The length of the CDR3 is 12 residues. V dropped 11 bases and J dropped 8 bases, with 15 bases sitting between them. The CDR3 bases are TGTGCCGGCATAGGCTTGGAGGGGGAGCTGTTTTTT. Its translation is CAGIGLEGELFF.

Remarks on this clonotype: The junction and the germline gene differ at one end; a read error may be behind it. The V call is TRBV4-1, the J call TRBJ1-1; D gene unclear. CDR1 and CDR2 from the germline V gene are MGHRA and YSYEKL. This CDR3 spans 14 amino acids. The CDR3 is CASSQVTGNTQAFF. DNA of the CDR3: TGCGCCAGCAGCCAAGTAACTGGGAACACTCAAGCTTTCTTT.

This clonotype was observed many times. The genes are TRBV10-3 and TRBJ2-5; the match to TRBD2 covers 8 bases. This CDR3 contains 14 residues. V gave up 3 bases and J gave up 3 bases; unmatched junction bases: 3. The germline gives CDR1 ENHRY, CDR2 SYGVKD. The CDR3 loop is CAISDQAGEETQYF. For the CDR3, the DNA is TGTGCCATCAGTGATCAAGCGGGGGAAGAGACCCAGTACTTC.

The sample holds a few counts of this clonotype. Germline is not matched at one junction end, which may reflect a read error. The gene calls are TRBV7-7 and TRBJ2-7; no firm D call. This CDR3 is built from 16 residues. The V gene's germline CDR1 is SSHAT and CDR2 FNYEAQ (reference sequence). CDR3 protein: CASSLVQRRRPYEQYF. DNA of the CDR3: TGTGCTAGCAGCTTAGTGCAGCGCCGCCGTCCCTACGAGCAGTACTTC. The variable domain in full, completed from reference TRBV7-7 and TRBJ2-7, reads GAGVSQSPRYKVTKRGQDVTLRCDPISSHATLYWYQQALGQGPEFLTYFNYEAQPDKSGLPSDRFSAERPEGSISTLTIQRTEQRDSAMYRCASSLVQRRRPYEQYFGPGTRLTVT.

This clonotype has ten or more counts. The chain uses TRBV7-2 and TRBJ1-5; 8 nucleotides match TRBD1. The CDR3 totals 15 residues. Germline CDR1 reads SGHTA; CDR2 reads FQGNSA. The trim removed 5 bases at V and 3 bases at J, leaving 6 bases unmatched. CDR3 amino acids: CASSQGQANNQPQHF. The DNA of the CDR3 is TGTGCCAGCAGCCAGGGACAGGCTAACAATCAGCCCCAGCATTTT.

V usage is TRBV20-1 and J usage is TRBJ1-4, with a tentative D call TRBD1 (6 bases). The CDR3 covers 14 residues. Between the trimmed V and J ends, which lost 2 bases and 8 bases, there was a span of 15 bases. Germline assignment: CDR1 DFQATT and CDR2 SNEGSKA (reference sequence). CDR3 protein: CSARRDRGGEKLFF. The DNA of the CDR3 is TGCAGTGCTAGAAGGGATAGGGGGGGCGAAAAACTGTTTTTT.

This clonotype was counted a few times. The chain combines TRBV6-5 with TRBJ1-1, with 9 bases identical to TRBD1. CDR1 is MNHEY and CDR2 is SVGAGI in the germline V gene. The CDR3 totals 14 residues. Unmatched junction bases numbered 9, after V lost 7 bases and J lost 6 bases. As DNA, the CDR3 is TGTGCCAGCAAACCGGGACAGGGTGGGTCTGAAGCTTTCTTT. Protein sequence: CASKPGQGGSEAFF.

This clonotype was observed many times. The chain combines TRBV12-3 or TRBV12-4 with TRBJ1-3, with no clear D. Trimming shortened V by 3 bases and J by 2 bases, and 11 bases separated the two germline ends. This CDR3 comprises 15 residues. This CDR3 reads CASSFLGSTGNTIYF. Written as DNA, the CDR3 is TGTGCCAGCAGTTTTCTCGGTTCCACTGGAAACACCATATATTTT.

The J gene is TRBJ1-1, the V gene TRBV11-3; TRBD1 might be the D (6 bases). Germline CDR1 is SGHNT and CDR2 is YENEEA. The CDR3 is 14 residues long. V was cut by 5 bases and J by 5 bases, with 15 bases left in between. The CDR3 reads CASSTKQGGTEAFF. Here the CDR3 DNA reads TGTGCCAGCAGCACTAAACAGGGCGGGACTGAAGCTTTCTTT. The full variable domain, its missing parts supplied by reference TRBV11-3 and TRBJ1-1, is EAGVVQSPRYKIIEKKQPVAFWCNPISGHNTLYWYLQNLGQGPELLIRYENEEAVDDSQLPKDRFSAERLKGVDSTLKIQPAELGDSAVYLCASSTKQGGTEAFFGQGTRLTVV.

The sample holds many counts of this clonotype. The genes are TRBV24-1 and TRBJ2-2; unclear D gene. Trimming removed 5 bases at V and 5 bases at J, with 11 bases between. The germline CDR1 and CDR2 sequences are KGHDR and SFDVKD. This CDR3 contains 14 residues. CDR3 loop: CATSVVHGTGELFF. The DNA for the CDR3 is TGTGCCACCAGTGTTGTACACGGTACCGGGGAGCTGTTTTTT.

The chain has TRBV5-4 and TRBJ1-2; 8 bases match TRBD1. Germline V lookup: CDR1 SGHNT, CDR2 YYREEE (reference sequence). This CDR3 has 15 residues. The V segment lost 3 bases and the J segment 5 bases; nucleotides outside the gene matches: 9. In DNA form, the CDR3 reads TGTGCCAGCAGCTCACCAGGGGGCGAGGATTATGGCTACACCTTC. Translating gives CASSSPGGEDYGYTF.

This clonotype came up many times. The gene calls are TRBV10-3 and TRBJ1-4, with 7 bases identical to TRBD1. Unmatched junction bases numbered 3, after V lost 3 bases and J lost 8 bases. CDR3 size: 13 residues. The germline CDR1 and CDR2 sequences are ENHRY and SYGVKD. The CDR3 DNA reads as TGTGCCATCAGTGACTCAGGGGGAGAAAAACTGTTTTTT. As protein: CAISDSGGEKLFF.

This clonotype has just a few counts. The J gene is TRBJ1-1, the V gene TRBV7-9; the match to TRBD1 covers 7 bases. The trim removed 0 bases at V and 5 bases at J, leaving 6 bases unmatched. The germline CDR1 and CDR2 sequences are SEHNR and FQNEAQ (reference sequence). The CDR3 extends over 15 amino acids. Here the CDR3 DNA reads TGTGCCAGCAGCTTAGCCATGACAGGGAGAACTGAAGCTTTCTTT. Encoded protein: CASSLAMTGRTEAFF.

This clonotype was observed a few times. The chain combines TRBV20-1 with TRBJ2-7, with TRBD1 identical over 7 bases. Germline V lookup: CDR1 DFQATT, CDR2 SNEGSKA (reference sequence). The CDR3 is made up of 13 amino acids. J gave up 3 bases and V 4 bases, and 6 bases lay outside the gene matches. The CDR3: CSAIGTEDYEQYF. The DNA of the CDR3 is TGCAGTGCTATCGGGACAGAAGACTACGAGCAGTACTTC.

This clonotype was seen many times. The V call is TRBV10-3, the J call TRBJ1-4; D is uncertain. CDR1 and CDR2 (germline): ENHRY, SYGVKD. With 6 bases removed from V and 7 bases from J, the gap between germline ends came to 15 bases. The CDR3 has 14 residues. The CDR3 DNA follows: TGTGCCATCAGCGCTACATTCCCGCCTGAAAAACTGTTTTTT. Translation gives CAISATFPPEKLFF.

This clonotype was observed a single time. CDR3 sequence reads: CASSLPPGLAGLRYNEQFF. In DNA, the CDR3 is TGCGCCAGCAGCTTGCCACCCGGACTAGCGGGATTAAGATACAATGAGCAGTTCTTC. The rearrangement uses TRBV5-1 and TRBJ2-1, with TRBD2 identical over 12 bases. V was pared by 1 base and J by 4 bases, with 12 bases of the junction left unmatched. Germline-derived CDR1 and CDR2 are SGHRS and YFSETQ. The length of the CDR3 is 19 residues.